The 20 T cell receptor beta chains below were found in one sample sequenced in a study of blood T cell repertoires in COVID-19. Here immunoSEQ multiplex PCR was the method, and the copy in TCRdb shows in-frame clones only, minus some. The sample contains about 150,000 clones, 84% of which appear only once. Sequenced input: peripheral blood. All receptors derive from a woman between 50 and 59 years old with acute or convalescent COVID-19.

V and J are TRBV7-3 and TRBJ2-1, with D maybe TRBD2 (6 bases). The CDR3 covers 14 residues. V was trimmed by 5 bases and J by 5 bases, leaving 13 bases between them. Germline V lookup: CDR1 SGHTA, CDR2 FQGTGA. The CDR3 loop is CASSPPGENNEQFF. CDR3 in DNA: TGTGCCAGCAGCCCCCCGGGGGAGAACAATGAGCAGTTCTTC.

The CDR3 protein is CASSRQGSSEKLFF. CDR3 sequence (DNA): TGTGCCAGCAGTCGACAGGGATCTAGCGAAAAACTGTTTTTT. V usage is TRBV28 and J usage is TRBJ1-4, with 7 bases fitting TRBD1. The CDR3 has 14 amino acids. The V gene end was trimmed by 5 bases and the J gene end by 8 bases; junction bases not matched to a gene: 8. Germline CDR1 is MDHEN and CDR2 is SYDVKM.

The V call is TRBV23-1, the J call TRBJ2-7, with TRBD2 as a possible D gene (6 bases). TRBV23-1 is marked as an open reading frame, function uncertain. CDR3 length: 13 amino acids. V was clipped by 8 bases and J by 3 bases, with 14 bases between them. In DNA form, the CDR3 reads TGCGCCAGCGGGGGGTGGAGGATCTACGAGCAGTACTTC. Encoded protein: CASGGWRIYEQYF.

This clone occurred once. This chain joins TRBV4-3 and TRBJ2-2; D is undetermined. CDR1 and CDR2 from the germline V gene are LGHNA and YSLEER. Deletions cut 1 base from V and 5 bases from J, with 8 bases between. This CDR3 contains 14 residues. CDR3 nucleotide sequence: TGCGCCAGCAGCCAAGCGGCGCGGACCGGGGAGCTGTTTTTT. It yields the protein CASSQAARTGELFF.

The J gene is TRBJ1-4, the V gene TRBV24-1; D is perhaps TRBD1 (5 bases). V was shortened by 3 bases and J by 6 bases, with 13 bases between the two germline ends. This CDR3 contains 15 residues. Germline V gene data show CDR1 as KGHDR and CDR2 as SFDVKD. The CDR3 loop is CATSDNRGPYEKLFF. In DNA, the CDR3 is TGTGCCACCAGTGATAATAGGGGCCCATATGAAAAACTGTTTTTT.

This chain links TRBV5-1 with TRBJ2-2; 12 nucleotides align to TRBD2. The CDR3 has 19 residues. CDR1 is SGHRS and CDR2 is YFSETQ in the germline V gene. V gave up 3 bases and J gave up 2 bases; unmatched junction bases: 11. The CDR3 sequence: CASSSQPTSGGLNTGELFF. The CDR3 coding sequence is TGCGCCAGCAGCTCTCAACCAACTAGCGGGGGGCTTAACACCGGGGAGCTGTTTTTT.

The chain recombines TRBV24-1 with TRBJ2-1, with 16 bases identical to TRBD2. Germline V CDR1 and CDR2: KGHDR, SFDVKD. The CDR3 totals 20 residues. The V gene end was trimmed by 4 bases and the J gene end by 4 bases; junction bases not matched to a gene: 12. In DNA, the CDR3 is TGTGCCACCAGTGAGGGGACTAGCGGGAGGGCGCGTTTCCTATACAATGAGCAGTTCTTC. This sequence encodes CATSEGTSGRARFLYNEQFF.

The chain is built from TRBV2 and TRBJ2-5; TRBD2 might be the D (6 bases). The CDR3 totals 13 residues. Trimming cost V 10 bases and J 4 bases, with 16 bases left between them. Germline V CDR1 and CDR2: SNHLY, FYNNEI. The CDR3 bases are TGTGCCACTCGGGTGGGACTGGGAGAGACCCAGTACTTC. Its translation is CATRVGLGETQYF.

This sequence joins TRBV27 and TRBJ2-7; 7 bases are shared with TRBD2. CDR1 MNHEY and CDR2 SMNVEV come from the germline V gene (reference sequence). The CDR3 length is 15 residues. With 4 bases clipped from V and 4 bases from J, the junction kept 10 bases outside the gene matches. The CDR3 loop reads CASSSTSGLQYEQYF. The CDR3 coding sequence is TGTGCCAGCAGTTCGACATCGGGACTACAATACGAGCAGTACTTC.

The V and J genes are TRBV5-1 and TRBJ2-3; D is perhaps TRBD2 (5 bases). The CDR3 runs to 13 residues. The V gene's germline CDR1 is SGHRS and CDR2 YFSETQ. Trimming took off 4 bases at V and 2 bases at J, with 8 bases between the two ends. As DNA, the CDR3 is TGCGCCAGCAGCCAGCGGAACACAGATACGCAGTATTTT. Encoded protein: CASSQRNTDTQYF.

This clone was counted at least ten times. CDR3 protein: CASRRTADTQYF. The CDR3 DNA is TGTGCCAGCAGGCGGACAGCAGATACGCAGTATTTT. The chain employs TRBV12-3 or TRBV12-4 and TRBJ2-3; D is possibly TRBD1 (6 bases). The CDR3 covers 12 residues. V lost 6 bases and J 4 bases, leaving 8 bases between the germline ends.

This sequence joins TRBV10-2 and TRBJ1-3; D ambiguous. Germline V gene lookup returns CDR1 WSHSY and CDR2 SAAADI. Trimming shortened V by 7 bases and J by 0 bases, and 10 bases separated the two germline ends. CDR3 length: 14 amino acids. In DNA, the CDR3 is TGCGCCAGCAACGAGCAAGTCTCTGGAAACACCATATATTTT. Translating it yields CASNEQVSGNTIYF.

Only one count was recorded for this clone. V usage is TRBV7-2 and J usage is TRBJ2-7; possible D gene TRBD1, 6 bases. Germline loops: CDR1 SGHTA, CDR2 FQGNSA. With 5 bases removed from V and 4 bases from J, the gap between germline ends came to 15 bases. CDR3 size: 14 residues. In DNA form, the CDR3 reads TGTGCCAGCAGCCCGTTGGGGGCCGGGTACGAGCAGTACTTC. Translated, it gives CASSPLGAGYEQYF.

The chain couples TRBV7-2 to TRBJ1-4; possibly TRBD1 for D (5 bases). The V gene's germline CDR1 is SGHTA and CDR2 FQGNSA. Trimming stripped 2 bases from V and 7 bases from J, with 17 bases between. This CDR3 has 16 residues. The CDR3 nucleotides are TGTGCCAGCAGCTTAAGGATCGTAGGGGCCGGTGAAAAACTGTTTTTT. Translation gives CASSLRIVGAGEKLFF.

The rearrangement uses TRBV7-2 and TRBJ2-7, with D possibly matching TRBD1 (5 bases). The CDR3 consists of 14 residues. Germline V gives CDR1 SGHTA, CDR2 FQGNSA. Trimming took 1 base from V and 5 from J, leaving 12 bases between them. DNA for the CDR3: TGTGCCAGCAGCTTAGAGTACAGGAGCCACGAGCAGTACTTC. Translated, it gives CASSLEYRSHEQYF.

This chain links TRBV5-4 with TRBJ2-3; TRBD2 aligns across 8 bases. Germline V CDR1 and CDR2: SGHNT, YYREEE (reference sequence). The CDR3 is 15 amino acids. With V trimmed by 4 bases and J by 4 bases, 8 bases remained unmatched. The CDR3 nucleotides read TGTGCCAGCAGCCCCCCGGGGGGGGCGCCAGATACGCAGTATTTT. It yields the protein CASSPPGGAPDTQYF.

This chain links TRBV5-1 with TRBJ1-2; TRBD1 aligns across 8 bases. In germline, CDR1 is SGHRS, CDR2 YFSETQ. There are 14 residues in the CDR3. V trimming: 2 bases; J trimming: 6 bases; junction bases outside the gene matches: 6. The CDR3 region is CASSFITGGNGYTF. Written as DNA, the CDR3 is TGCGCCAGCAGCTTTATAACAGGGGGTAATGGCTACACCTTC.

This clone showed up just once. This chain connects TRBV27 to TRBJ2-3; 7 bases agree with TRBD2. Germline loops: CDR1 MNHEY, CDR2 SMNVEV (reference sequence). The V gene end was trimmed by 9 bases and the J gene end by 6 bases; junction bases not matched to a gene: 6. This CDR3 spans 12 amino acids. CDR3 residues: CASGRAADTQYF. The CDR3 DNA follows: TGTGCCAGTGGGAGGGCGGCCGATACGCAGTATTTT.

The gene calls are TRBV3-1 (or the pseudogene TRBV3-2) and TRBJ2-5; 7 nucleotides match TRBD1. The CDR3 contains 16 residues. Germline CDR1 LGHDT, CDR2 YNNKEL (reference sequence). Unmatched junction bases numbered 12, after V lost 4 bases and J lost 4 bases. Here the CDR3 reads CASSPSLDRDPETQYF. The DNA of the CDR3 is TGTGCCAGCAGCCCCTCCCTAGACAGGGATCCAGAGACCCAGTACTTC.

This clone was detected only once. This CDR3 is also generated by other DNA sequences in the sample. This chain links TRBV6-1 with TRBJ1-4; TRBD1 aligns across 7 bases. Germline CDR1 and CDR2: MNHNS and SASEGT. Trimming took 1 base from V and 1 from J; bases not matched to a gene: 3. The CDR3 has 16 residues. The CDR3 DNA sequence: TGTGCCAGCAGTGAAGGTACAGGGGTAACTAATGAAAAACTGTTTTTT. Translation: CASSEGTGVTNEKLFF.